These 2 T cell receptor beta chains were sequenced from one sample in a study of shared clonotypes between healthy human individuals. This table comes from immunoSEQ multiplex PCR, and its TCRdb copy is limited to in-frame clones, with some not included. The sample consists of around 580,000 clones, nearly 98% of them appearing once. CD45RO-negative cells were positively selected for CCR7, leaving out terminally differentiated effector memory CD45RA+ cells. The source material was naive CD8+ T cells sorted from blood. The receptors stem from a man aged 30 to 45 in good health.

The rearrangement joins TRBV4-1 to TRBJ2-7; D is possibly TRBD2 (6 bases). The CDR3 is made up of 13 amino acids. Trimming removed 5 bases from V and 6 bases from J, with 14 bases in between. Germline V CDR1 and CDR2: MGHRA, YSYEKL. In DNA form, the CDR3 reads TGCGCCAGCAGCTCGTTGGGGGGAGTCGAGCAGTACTTC. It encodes CASSSLGGVEQYF.

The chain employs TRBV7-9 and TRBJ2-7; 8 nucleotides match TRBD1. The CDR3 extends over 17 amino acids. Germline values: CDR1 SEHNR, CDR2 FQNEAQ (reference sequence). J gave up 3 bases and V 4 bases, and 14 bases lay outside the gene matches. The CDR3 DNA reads TGTGCCAGCAGCTCCGGACAGGGCCCGTTGGTTATCTACGAGCAGTACTTC. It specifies CASSSGQGPLVIYEQYF.